The TCR beta chain under discussion was sequenced for a study of T cell repertoires in cytomegalovirus infection. This clonotype turned up a few times. Its antigen is not known. V was pared by 0 bases and J by 6 bases, with 13 bases between. The CDR3 extends over 14 amino acids. CDR1 DFQATT and CDR2 SNEGSKA come from the germline V gene (reference sequence). TCRdb re-analysed the reads in MiXCR, keeping a single row per CDR3 protein. Of a few hundred thousand distinct CDR3 sequences listed, just under 40% are singletons. The sequencing here drew on cultured PBMCs, taken from culture after CMV antigen stimulation. The receptor was derived from a human donor in good health (CMV status not recorded). Some clones in this sample may be carry-over from other donors' samples. The chain couples TRBV20-1 to TRBJ2-3; a possible D gene is TRBD2 (5 bases). The CDR3, as DNA: TGCAGTGCTAGAGATCGGCTAGCTGCCGATACGCAGTATTTT. It encodes CSARDRLAADTQYF.